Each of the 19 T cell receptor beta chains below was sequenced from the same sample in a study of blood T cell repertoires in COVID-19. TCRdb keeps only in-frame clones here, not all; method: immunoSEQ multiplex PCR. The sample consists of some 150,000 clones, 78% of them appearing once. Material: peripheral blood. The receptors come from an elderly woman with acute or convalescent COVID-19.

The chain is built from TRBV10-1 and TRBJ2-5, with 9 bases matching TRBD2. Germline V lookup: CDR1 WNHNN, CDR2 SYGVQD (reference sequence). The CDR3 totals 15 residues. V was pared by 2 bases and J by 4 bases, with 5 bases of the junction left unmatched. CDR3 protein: CASSEGLAGRETQYF. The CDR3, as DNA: TGCGCCAGCAGTGAGGGCCTAGCGGGGAGAGAGACCCAGTACTTC.

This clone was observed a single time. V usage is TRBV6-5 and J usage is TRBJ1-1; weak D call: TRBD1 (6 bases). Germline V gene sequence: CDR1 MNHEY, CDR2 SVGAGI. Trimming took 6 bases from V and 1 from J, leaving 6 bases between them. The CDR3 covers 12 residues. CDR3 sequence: CASRTGNTEAFF. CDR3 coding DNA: TGTGCCAGCAGGACAGGGAACACTGAAGCTTTCTTT.

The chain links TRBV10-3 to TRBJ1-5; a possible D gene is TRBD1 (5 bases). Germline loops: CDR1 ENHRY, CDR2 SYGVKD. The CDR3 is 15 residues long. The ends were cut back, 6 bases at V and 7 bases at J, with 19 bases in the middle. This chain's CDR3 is CAISAGTGLGQPQHF. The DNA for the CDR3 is TGTGCCATCAGCGCAGGGACGGGACTAGGACAGCCCCAGCATTTT.

DNA of the CDR3: TGTGCCAGCAGTGAACCAGGACTCTATGGCTACACCTTC. Translation: CASSEPGLYGYTF. This chain connects TRBV6-1 to TRBJ1-2; D is ambiguous. Trimming pared 2 bases from V and 4 bases from J, leaving 8 bases between. The germline V gene encodes CDR1 MNHNS and CDR2 SASEGT. The CDR3 has 13 amino acids.

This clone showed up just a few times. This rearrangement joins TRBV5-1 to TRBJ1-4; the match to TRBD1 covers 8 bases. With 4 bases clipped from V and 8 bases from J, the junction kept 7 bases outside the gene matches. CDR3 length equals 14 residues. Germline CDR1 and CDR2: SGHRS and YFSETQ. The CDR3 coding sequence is TGCGCCAGCAGCCCAGAGGGACAGGAGGAAAAACTGTTTTTT. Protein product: CASSPEGQEEKLFF.

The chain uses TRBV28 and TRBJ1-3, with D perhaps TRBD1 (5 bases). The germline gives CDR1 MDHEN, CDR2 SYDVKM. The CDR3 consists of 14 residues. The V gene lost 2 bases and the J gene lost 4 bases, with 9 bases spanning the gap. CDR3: CASSLGGVGNTIYF. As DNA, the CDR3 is TGTGCCAGCAGTTTAGGGGGGGTCGGAAACACCATATATTTT.

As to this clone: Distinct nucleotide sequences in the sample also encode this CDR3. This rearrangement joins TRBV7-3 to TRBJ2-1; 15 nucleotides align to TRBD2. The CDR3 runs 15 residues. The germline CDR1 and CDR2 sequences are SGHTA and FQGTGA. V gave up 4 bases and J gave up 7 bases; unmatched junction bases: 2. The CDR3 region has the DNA TGTGCCAGCAGCTCCGGACTAGCGGGAGGGAATGAGCAGTTCTTC. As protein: CASSSGLAGGNEQFF.

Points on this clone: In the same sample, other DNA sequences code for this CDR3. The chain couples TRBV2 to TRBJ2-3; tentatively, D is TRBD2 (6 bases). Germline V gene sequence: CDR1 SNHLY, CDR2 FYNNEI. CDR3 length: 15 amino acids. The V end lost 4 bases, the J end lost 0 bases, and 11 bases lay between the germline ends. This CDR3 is CASSAPGSSTDTQYF. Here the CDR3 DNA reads TGTGCCAGCAGTGCACCCGGGAGTAGCACAGATACGCAGTATTTT.

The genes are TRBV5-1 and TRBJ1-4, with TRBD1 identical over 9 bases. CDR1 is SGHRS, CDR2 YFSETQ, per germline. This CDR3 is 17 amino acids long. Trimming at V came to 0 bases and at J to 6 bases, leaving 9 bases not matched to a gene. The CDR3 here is CASSLGAGQGPDEKLFF. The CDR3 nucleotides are TGCGCCAGCAGCTTGGGGGCCGGACAGGGGCCGGATGAAAAACTGTTTTTT.

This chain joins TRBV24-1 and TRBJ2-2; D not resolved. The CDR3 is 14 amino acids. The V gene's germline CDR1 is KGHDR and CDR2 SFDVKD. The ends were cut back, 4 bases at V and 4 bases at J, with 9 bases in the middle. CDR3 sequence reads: CATSDARLTGELFF. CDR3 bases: TGTGCCACCAGTGACGCCAGGCTCACCGGGGAGCTGTTTTTT.

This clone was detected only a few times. CDR3 sequence (DNA): TGCGCCAGCAGCTTACCGGGACAGAATACGCAGTATTTT. It yields the protein CASSLPGQNTQYF. This chain uses TRBV5-1 with TRBJ2-3, with TRBD1 matching over 7 bases. J lost 7 bases, V lost 2 bases, and 4 bases had no gene match. Per the germline V gene, CDR1 is SGHRS and CDR2 is YFSETQ. This CDR3 region has 13 residues. The variable domain in full, completed from reference TRBV5-1 and TRBJ2-3, reads KAGVTQTPRYLIKTRGQQVTLSCSPISGHRSVSWYQQTPGQGLQFLFEYFSETQRNKGNFPGRFSGRQFSNSRSEMNVSTLELGDSALYLCASSLPGQNTQYFGPGTRLTVL.

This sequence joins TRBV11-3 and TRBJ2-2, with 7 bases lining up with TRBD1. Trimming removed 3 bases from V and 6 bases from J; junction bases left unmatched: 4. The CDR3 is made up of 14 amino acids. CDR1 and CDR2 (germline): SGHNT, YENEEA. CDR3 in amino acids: CASSFSRGSGELFF. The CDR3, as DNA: TGTGCCAGCAGCTTCAGCAGGGGGTCCGGGGAGCTGTTTTTT.

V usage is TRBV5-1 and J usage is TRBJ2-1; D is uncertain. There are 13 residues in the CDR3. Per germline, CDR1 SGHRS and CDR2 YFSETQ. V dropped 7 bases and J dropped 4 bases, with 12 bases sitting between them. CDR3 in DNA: TGCGCCAGCGGCCTAGACGGGTACAATGAGCAGTTCTTC. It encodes CASGLDGYNEQFF.

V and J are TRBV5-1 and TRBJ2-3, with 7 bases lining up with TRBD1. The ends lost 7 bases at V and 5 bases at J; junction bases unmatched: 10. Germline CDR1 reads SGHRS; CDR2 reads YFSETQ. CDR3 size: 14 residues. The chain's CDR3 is CASGETGARDTQYF. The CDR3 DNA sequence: TGCGCCAGCGGGGAAACAGGGGCGAGAGATACGCAGTATTTT.

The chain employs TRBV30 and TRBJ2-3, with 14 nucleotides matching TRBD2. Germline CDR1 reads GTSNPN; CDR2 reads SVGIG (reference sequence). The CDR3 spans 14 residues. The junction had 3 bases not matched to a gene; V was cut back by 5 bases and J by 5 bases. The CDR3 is CAWGGLAGGDTQYF. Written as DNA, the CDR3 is TGTGCCTGGGGAGGACTAGCGGGAGGAGATACGCAGTATTTT.

This CDR3 is CASSPTGEYTGELFF. CDR3 coding DNA: TGTGCCAGCTCACCTACAGGGGAGTACACCGGGGAGCTGTTTTTT. The V and J genes are TRBV18 and TRBJ2-2, with 7 bases lining up with TRBD1. V trimming: 3 bases; J trimming: 3 bases; junction bases outside the gene matches: 4. Germline V lookup: CDR1 KGHSH, CDR2 LQKENI. The CDR3 extends over 15 amino acids.

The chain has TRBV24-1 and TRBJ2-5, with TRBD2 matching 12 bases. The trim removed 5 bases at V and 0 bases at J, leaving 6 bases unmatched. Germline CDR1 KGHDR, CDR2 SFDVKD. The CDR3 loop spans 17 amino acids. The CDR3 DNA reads TGTGCCACCAGTGTCGGACTAGCGGGATCGTACCAAGAGACCCAGTACTTC. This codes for CATSVGLAGSYQETQYF.

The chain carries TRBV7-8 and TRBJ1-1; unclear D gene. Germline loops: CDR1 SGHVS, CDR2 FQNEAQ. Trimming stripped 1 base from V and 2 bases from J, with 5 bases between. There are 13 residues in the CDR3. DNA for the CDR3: TGTGCCAGCAGCTTAGTCGGTAACACTGAAGCTTTCTTT. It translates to CASSLVGNTEAFF.

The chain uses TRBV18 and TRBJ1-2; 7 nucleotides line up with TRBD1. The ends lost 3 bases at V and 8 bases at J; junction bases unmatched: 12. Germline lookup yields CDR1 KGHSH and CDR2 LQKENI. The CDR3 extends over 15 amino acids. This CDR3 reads CASSPRGTDLGGYTF. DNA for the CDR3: TGTGCCAGCTCACCGAGGGGGACAGACCTAGGGGGCTACACCTTC.